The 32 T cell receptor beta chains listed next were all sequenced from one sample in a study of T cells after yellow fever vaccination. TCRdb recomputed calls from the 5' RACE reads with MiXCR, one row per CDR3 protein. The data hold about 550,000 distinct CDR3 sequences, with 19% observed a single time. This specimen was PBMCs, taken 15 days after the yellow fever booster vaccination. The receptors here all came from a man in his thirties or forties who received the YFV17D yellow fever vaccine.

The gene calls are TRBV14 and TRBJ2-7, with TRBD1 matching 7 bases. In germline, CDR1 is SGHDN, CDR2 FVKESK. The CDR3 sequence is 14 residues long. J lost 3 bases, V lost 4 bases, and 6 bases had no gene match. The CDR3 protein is CASSLPGQHYEQYF. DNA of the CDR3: TGTGCCAGCAGCCTGCCGGGACAGCACTACGAGCAGTACTTC.

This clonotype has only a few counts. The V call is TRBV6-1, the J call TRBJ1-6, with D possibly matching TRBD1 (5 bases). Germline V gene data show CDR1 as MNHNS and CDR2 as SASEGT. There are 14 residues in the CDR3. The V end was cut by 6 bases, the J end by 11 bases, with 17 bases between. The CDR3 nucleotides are TGTGCCAGCAGCCCCGGGACTTACCTTGCACCCCTCCACTTT. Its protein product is CASSPGTYLAPLHF.

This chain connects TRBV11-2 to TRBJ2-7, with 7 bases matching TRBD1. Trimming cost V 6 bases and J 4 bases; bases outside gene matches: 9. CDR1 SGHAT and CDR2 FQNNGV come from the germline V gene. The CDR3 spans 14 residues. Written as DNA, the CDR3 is TGTGCCAGCAGAAAACCTGGGACAGAGTACGAGCAGTACTTC. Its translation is CASRKPGTEYEQYF.

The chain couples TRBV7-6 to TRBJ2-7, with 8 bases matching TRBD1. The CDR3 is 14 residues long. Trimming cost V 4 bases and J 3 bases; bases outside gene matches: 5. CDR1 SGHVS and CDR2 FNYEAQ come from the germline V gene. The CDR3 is CASSYDRGSYEQYF. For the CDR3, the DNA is TGTGCCAGCAGCTACGACAGGGGTAGCTACGAGCAGTACTTC.

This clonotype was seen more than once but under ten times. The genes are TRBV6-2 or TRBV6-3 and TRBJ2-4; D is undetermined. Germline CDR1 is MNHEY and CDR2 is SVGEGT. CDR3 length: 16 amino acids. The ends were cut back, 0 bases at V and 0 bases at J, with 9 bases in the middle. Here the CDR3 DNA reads TGTGCCAGCAGTTACTCATCCAATCGAGCCAAAAACATTCAGTACTTC. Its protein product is CASSYSSNRAKNIQYF.

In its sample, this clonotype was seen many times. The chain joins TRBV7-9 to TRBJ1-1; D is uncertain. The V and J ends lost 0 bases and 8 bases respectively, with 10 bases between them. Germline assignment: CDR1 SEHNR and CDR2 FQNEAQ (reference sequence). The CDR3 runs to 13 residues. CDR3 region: CASSLAGYGEAFF. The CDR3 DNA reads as TGTGCCAGCAGCTTAGCTGGCTATGGCGAAGCTTTCTTT.

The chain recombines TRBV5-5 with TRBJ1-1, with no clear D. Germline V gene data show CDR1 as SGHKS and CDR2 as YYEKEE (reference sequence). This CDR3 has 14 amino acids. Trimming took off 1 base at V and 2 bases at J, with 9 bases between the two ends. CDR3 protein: CASSLPGYNTEAFF. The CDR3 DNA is TGTGCCAGCAGCTTGCCGGGATACAACACTGAAGCTTTCTTT.

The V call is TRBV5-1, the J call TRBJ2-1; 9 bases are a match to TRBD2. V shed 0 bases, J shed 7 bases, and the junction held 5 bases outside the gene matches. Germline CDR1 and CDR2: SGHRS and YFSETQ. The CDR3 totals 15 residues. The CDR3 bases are TGCGCCAGCAGCTTGGAGTCTAGCGGGATGAATGAGCAGTTCTTC. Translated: CASSLESSGMNEQFF.

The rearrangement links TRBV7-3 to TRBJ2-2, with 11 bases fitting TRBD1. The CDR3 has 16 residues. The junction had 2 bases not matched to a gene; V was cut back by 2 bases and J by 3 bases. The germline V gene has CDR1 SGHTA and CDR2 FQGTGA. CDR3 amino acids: CASSLGQGADTGELFF. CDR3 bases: TGTGCCAGCAGCTTAGGACAGGGGGCTGACACCGGGGAGCTGTTTTTT.

CDR3 DNA sequence: TGCGCCAGCAGCTTGGATAGACAGGGAGGCGAGCAGTACTTC. Protein: CASSLDRQGGEQYF. This rearrangement joins TRBV5-1 to TRBJ2-7, with D maybe TRBD1 (7 bases). The CDR3 is 14 residues long. From germline, CDR1 is SGHRS and CDR2 YFSETQ. Trimming pared 0 bases from V and 6 bases from J, leaving 13 bases between. Based on the CDR3 plus reference TRBV5-1 and TRBJ2-7, the full variable domain is KAGVTQTPRYLIKTRGQQVTLSCSPISGHRSVSWYQQTPGQGLQFLFEYFSETQRNKGNFPGRFSGRQFSNSRSEMNVSTLELGDSALYLCASSLDRQGGEQYFGPGTRLTVT.

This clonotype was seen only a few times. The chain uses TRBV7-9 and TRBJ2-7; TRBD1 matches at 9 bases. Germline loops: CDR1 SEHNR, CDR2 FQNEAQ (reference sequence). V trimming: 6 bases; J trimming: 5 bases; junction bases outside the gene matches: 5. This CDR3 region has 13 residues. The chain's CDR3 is CASSWTGDHEQYF. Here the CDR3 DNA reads TGTGCCAGCAGTTGGACAGGGGACCACGAGCAGTACTTC.

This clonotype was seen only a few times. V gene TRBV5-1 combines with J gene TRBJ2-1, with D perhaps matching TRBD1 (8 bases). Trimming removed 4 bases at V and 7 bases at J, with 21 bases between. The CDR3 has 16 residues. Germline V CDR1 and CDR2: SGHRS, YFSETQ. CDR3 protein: CASSPQGAGVGNEQFF. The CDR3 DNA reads TGCGCCAGCAGCCCCCAGGGGGCGGGAGTGGGGAATGAGCAGTTCTTC.

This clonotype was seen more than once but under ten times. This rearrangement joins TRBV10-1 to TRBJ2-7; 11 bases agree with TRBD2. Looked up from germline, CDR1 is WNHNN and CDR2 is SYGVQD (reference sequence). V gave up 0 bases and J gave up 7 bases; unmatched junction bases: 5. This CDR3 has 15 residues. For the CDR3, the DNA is TGCGCCAGCAGTGAGTCGATACTAGCGGGAGAAGAGCAGTACTTC. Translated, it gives CASSESILAGEEQYF.

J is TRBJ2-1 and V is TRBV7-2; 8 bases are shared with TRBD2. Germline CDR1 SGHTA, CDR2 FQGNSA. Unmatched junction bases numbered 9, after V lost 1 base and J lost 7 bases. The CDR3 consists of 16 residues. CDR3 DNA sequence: TGTGCCAGCAGCTTAGGGACTAGCATCTTCGGAAATGAGCAGTTCTTC. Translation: CASSLGTSIFGNEQFF. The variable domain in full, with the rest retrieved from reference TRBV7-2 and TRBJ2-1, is GAGVSQSPSNKVTEKGKDVELRCDPISGHTALYWYRQSLGQGLEFLIYFQGNSAPDKSGLPSDRFSAERTGGSVSTLTIQRTQQEDSAVYLCASSLGTSIFGNEQFFGPGTRLTVL.

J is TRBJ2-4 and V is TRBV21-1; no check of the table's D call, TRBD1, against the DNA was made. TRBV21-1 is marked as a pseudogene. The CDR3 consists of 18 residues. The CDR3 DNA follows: TGTGCCAGCAGCAAAGGAAACTTCTTACCGGGGGCCAAAAACATTCAGTACTTC. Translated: CASSKGNFLPGAKNIQYF.

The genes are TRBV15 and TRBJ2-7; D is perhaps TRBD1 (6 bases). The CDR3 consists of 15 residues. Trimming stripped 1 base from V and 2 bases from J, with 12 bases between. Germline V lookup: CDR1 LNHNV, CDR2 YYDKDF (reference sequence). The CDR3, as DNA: TGTGCCACCAGCAGAGTTTTTGGACAGACCTACGAGCAGTACTTC. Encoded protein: CATSRVFGQTYEQYF.

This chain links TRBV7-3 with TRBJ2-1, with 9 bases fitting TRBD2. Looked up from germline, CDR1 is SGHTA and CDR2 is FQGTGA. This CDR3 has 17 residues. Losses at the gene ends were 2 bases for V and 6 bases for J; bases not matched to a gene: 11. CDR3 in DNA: TGTGCCAGCAGCTTAGGTTCCAGAGCGGGAGGACTCAATGAGCAGTTCTTC. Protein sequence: CASSLGSRAGGLNEQFF. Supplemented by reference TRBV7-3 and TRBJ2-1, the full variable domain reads GAGVSQTPSNKVTEKGKYVELRCDPISGHTALYWYRQSLGQGPEFLIYFQGTGAADDSGLPNDRFFAVRPEGSVSTLKIQRTERGDSAVYLCASSLGSRAGGLNEQFFGPGTRLTVL.

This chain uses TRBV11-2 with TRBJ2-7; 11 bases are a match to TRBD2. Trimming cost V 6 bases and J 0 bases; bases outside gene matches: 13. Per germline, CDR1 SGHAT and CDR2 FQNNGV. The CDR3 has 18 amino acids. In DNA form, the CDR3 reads TGTGCCAGCAGGGCCGGGACTAGCGGAATCGAACTCTCCTACGAGCAGTACTTC. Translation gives CASRAGTSGIELSYEQYF. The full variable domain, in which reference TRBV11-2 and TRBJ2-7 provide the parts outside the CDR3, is EAGVAQSPRYKIIEKRQSVAFWCNPISGHATLYWYQQILGQGPKLLIQFQNNGVVDDSQLPKDRFSAERLKGVDSTLKIQPAKLEDSAVYLCASRAGTSGIELSYEQYFGPGTRLTVT.

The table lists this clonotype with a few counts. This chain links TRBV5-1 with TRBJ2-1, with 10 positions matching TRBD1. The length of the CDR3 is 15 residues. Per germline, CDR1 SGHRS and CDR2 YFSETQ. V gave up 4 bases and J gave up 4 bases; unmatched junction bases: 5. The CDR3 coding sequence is TGCGCCAGCAGCACCGGGACAGGGGAATACAATGAGCAGTTCTTC. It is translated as CASSTGTGEYNEQFF.

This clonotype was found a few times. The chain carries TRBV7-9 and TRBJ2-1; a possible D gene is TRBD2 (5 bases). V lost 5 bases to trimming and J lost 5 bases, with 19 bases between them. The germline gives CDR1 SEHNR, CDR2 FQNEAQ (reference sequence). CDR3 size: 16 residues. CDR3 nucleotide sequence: TGTGCCAGCAGCCCACCCCTCCGGGGATCCGACAATGAGCAGTTCTTC. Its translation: CASSPPLRGSDNEQFF.

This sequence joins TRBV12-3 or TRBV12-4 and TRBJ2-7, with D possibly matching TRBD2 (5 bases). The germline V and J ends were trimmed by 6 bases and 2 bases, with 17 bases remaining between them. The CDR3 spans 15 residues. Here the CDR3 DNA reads TGTGCCAGCAGGGGCGGCGTGGGAGTGGCCTACGAGCAGTACTTC. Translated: CASRGGVGVAYEQYF.

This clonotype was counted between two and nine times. CDR3 protein: CAIREVVGGTEAFF. The DNA for the CDR3 is TGTGCCATCAGGGAGGTCGTTGGAGGTACTGAAGCTTTCTTT. The V gene is TRBV10-3, the J gene TRBJ1-1, with D uncertain. Trimming stripped 6 bases from V and 5 bases from J, with 16 bases between. The germline V gene encodes CDR1 ENHRY and CDR2 SYGVKD. The CDR3 has 14 residues.

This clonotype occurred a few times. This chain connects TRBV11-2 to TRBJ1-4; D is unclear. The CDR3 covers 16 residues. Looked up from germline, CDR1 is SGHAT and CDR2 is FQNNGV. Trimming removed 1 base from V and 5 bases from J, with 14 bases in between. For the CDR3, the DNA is TGTGCCAGCAGCTTAGTTATGCAGGCCGGGAATGAAAAACTGTTTTTT. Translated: CASSLVMQAGNEKLFF.

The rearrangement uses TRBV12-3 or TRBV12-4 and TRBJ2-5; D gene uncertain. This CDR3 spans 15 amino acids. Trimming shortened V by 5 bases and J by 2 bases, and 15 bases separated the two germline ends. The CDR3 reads CASSSPLEAQETQYF. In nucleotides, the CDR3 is TGTGCCAGCAGTAGCCCACTCGAGGCTCAAGAGACCCAGTACTTC.

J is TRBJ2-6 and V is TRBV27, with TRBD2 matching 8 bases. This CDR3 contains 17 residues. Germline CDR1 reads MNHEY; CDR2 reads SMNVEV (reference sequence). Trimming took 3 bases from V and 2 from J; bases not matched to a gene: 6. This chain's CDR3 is CASSFRTGGAGANVLTF. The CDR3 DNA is TGTGCCAGCAGTTTCCGAACGGGAGGGGCTGGGGCCAACGTCCTGACTTTC.

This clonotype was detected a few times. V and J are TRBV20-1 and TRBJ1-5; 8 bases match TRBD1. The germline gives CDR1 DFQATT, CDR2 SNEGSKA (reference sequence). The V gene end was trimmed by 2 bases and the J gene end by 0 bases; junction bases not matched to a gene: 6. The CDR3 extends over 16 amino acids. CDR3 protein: CSARKTGADSNQPQHF. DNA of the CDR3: TGCAGTGCTAGAAAGACAGGGGCTGATAGCAATCAGCCCCAGCATTTT.

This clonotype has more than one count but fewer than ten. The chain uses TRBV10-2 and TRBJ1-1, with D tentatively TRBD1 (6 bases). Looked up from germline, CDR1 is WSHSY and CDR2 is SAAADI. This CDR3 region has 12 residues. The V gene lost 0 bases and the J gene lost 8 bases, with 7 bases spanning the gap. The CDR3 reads CASSESGTEAFF. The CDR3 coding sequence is TGCGCCAGCAGTGAGTCAGGGACAGAAGCTTTCTTT.

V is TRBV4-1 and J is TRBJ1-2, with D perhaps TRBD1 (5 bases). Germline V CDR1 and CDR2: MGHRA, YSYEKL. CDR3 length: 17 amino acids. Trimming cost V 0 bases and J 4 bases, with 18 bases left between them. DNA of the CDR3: TGCGCCAGCAGCCAAGATCGTTGGTCTGGGGCGCTCTATGGCTACACCTTC. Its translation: CASSQDRWSGALYGYTF.

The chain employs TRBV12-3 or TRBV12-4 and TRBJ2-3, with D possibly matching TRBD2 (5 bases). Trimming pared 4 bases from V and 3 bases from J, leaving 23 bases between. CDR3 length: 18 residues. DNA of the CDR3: TGTGCCAGCAGTTCCCTCACCCTCCCGGGGAGTGGGACAGATACGCAGTATTTT. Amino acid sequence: CASSSLTLPGSGTDTQYF.

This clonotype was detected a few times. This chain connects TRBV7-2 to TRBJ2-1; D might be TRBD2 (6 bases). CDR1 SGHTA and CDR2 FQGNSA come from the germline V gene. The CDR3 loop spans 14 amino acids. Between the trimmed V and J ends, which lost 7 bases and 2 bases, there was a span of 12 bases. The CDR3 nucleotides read TGTGCCAGCACCCGGGGCGGGGCCTACAATGAGCAGTTCTTC. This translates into CASTRGGAYNEQFF.

CDR3 sequence (DNA): TGTGCCAGCAGTTTCAACGGAAACACCTACGAGCAGTACTTC. This gives the protein CASSFNGNTYEQYF. J is TRBJ2-7 and V is TRBV28; D not certain. This CDR3 region has 14 residues. V was clipped by 3 bases and J by 2 bases, with 11 bases between them. The V gene's germline CDR1 is MDHEN and CDR2 SYDVKM.

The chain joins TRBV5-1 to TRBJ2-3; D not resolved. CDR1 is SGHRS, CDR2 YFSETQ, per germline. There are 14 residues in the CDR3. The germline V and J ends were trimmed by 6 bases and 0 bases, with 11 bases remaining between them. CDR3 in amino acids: CASILGGSTDTQYF. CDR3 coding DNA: TGCGCCAGCATTCTGGGCGGTAGCACAGATACGCAGTATTTT. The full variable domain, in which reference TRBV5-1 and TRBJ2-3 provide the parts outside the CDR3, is KAGVTQTPRYLIKTRGQQVTLSCSPISGHRSVSWYQQTPGQGLQFLFEYFSETQRNKGNFPGRFSGRQFSNSRSEMNVSTLELGDSALYLCASILGGSTDTQYFGPGTRLTVL.